The 15 T cell receptor beta chains reported below all come from one sample, sequenced in a study of OX40 agonist ivuxolimab in advanced cancers. Libraries were prepared by immunoSEQ multiplex PCR; TCRdb keeps only in-frame clonotypes and omits some of them. Of more than 70,000 clones listed, roughly 93% are singletons. This sample comprised CD4+ or CD8+ T cells sorted from blood, obtained in a trial of the OX40 agonist ivuxolimab. The receptor set was obtained from an adult with an advanced solid tumor such as melanoma, head and neck, liver or kidney cancer.

The rearrangement links TRBV6-4 to TRBJ2-1, with 9 nucleotides matching TRBD2. The CDR3 runs to 15 residues. The V gene's germline CDR1 is MRHNA and CDR2 SNTAGT. V lost 4 bases and J lost 9; bases outside the gene matches: 10. CDR3 DNA: TGTGCCAGCAGTGTCGAGGCGGGAGGGCTTGGTGAGCAGTTCTTC. This codes for CASSVEAGGLGEQFF.

V and J are TRBV25-1 and TRBJ1-1; no definite D call. V was pared by 7 bases and J by 0 bases, with 9 bases between. The CDR3 has 13 residues. Germline CDR1 reads MGHDK; CDR2 reads SYGVNS. In nucleotides, the CDR3 is TGTGCCAGCACCCTCAGTATGAACACTGAAGCTTTCTTT. This encodes CASTLSMNTEAFF.

The CDR3 reads CASSVATRSGETQYF. CDR3 sequence (DNA): TGTGCCAGCAGCGTAGCTACTAGATCTGGAGAGACCCAGTACTTC. The chain employs TRBV9 and TRBJ2-5; a weak D match, TRBD2 (5 bases). The CDR3 contains 15 residues. The V gene's germline CDR1 is SGDLS and CDR2 YYNGEE. The ends were cut back, 0 bases at V and 4 bases at J, with 13 bases in the middle.

V usage is TRBV10-2 and J usage is TRBJ1-5; no clear D. The germline V gene has CDR1 WSHSY and CDR2 SAAADI. V was shortened by 3 bases and J by 0 bases, with 15 bases between the two germline ends. This CDR3 is 17 amino acids long. CDR3 sequence reads: CASSDVVKRGSNQPQHF. In nucleotides, the CDR3 is TGCGCCAGCAGTGACGTCGTAAAGAGAGGTAGCAATCAGCCCCAGCATTTT.

The chain uses TRBV4-1 and TRBJ1-1; weak D call: TRBD1 (6 bases). Trimming left V 0 bases short and J 3 bases short, with 11 bases between. CDR1 is MGHRA, CDR2 YSYEKL, per germline. The CDR3 is 15 amino acids. The CDR3 DNA is TGCGCCAGCAGCCAAGAACAGGGCAGAGACACTGAAGCTTTCTTT. This codes for CASSQEQGRDTEAFF.

The rearrangement joins TRBV4-3 to TRBJ1-2; D is unresolved. The CDR3 contains 14 residues. From germline, CDR1 is LGHNA and CDR2 YSLEER. Between the trimmed V and J ends, which lost 2 bases and 2 bases, there was a span of 9 bases. The CDR3 region has the DNA TGCGCCAGCAGCCAATCACCGGGAAACTATGGCTACACCTTC. Translated: CASSQSPGNYGYTF.

The CDR3 region is CASSEALVSNEQFF. CDR3 in DNA: TGTGCCAGCAGTGAAGCACTAGTGAGCAATGAGCAGTTCTTC. The rearrangement joins TRBV2 to TRBJ2-1, with D maybe TRBD2 (5 bases). CDR1 is SNHLY and CDR2 is FYNNEI in the germline V gene. There are 14 residues in the CDR3. V was cut by 0 bases and J by 6 bases, with 9 bases left in between. The variable domain in full, with the rest retrieved from reference TRBV2 and TRBJ2-1, is EPEVTQTPSHQVTQMGQEVILRCVPISNHLYFYWYRQILGQKVEFLVSFYNNEISEKSEIFDDQFSVERPDGSNFTLKIRSTKLEDSAMYFCASSEALVSNEQFFGPGTRLTVL.

J is TRBJ2-5 and V is TRBV15; 14 bases are shared with TRBD2. The CDR3 runs 18 residues. V lost 3 bases, J lost 4 bases, and 10 bases stayed unmatched. CDR1 is LNHNV and CDR2 is YYDKDF in the germline V gene (reference sequence). The CDR3 DNA reads as TGTGCCACCAGCAGGTACGCGGCGGGGACTAGCGGGAGAGAGACCCAGTACTTC. Its translation is CATSRYAAGTSGRETQYF.

This chain connects TRBV6-1 to TRBJ2-7; TRBD1 aligns across 9 bases. Germline lookup yields CDR1 MNHNS and CDR2 SASEGT. This CDR3 region has 13 residues. Unmatched junction bases numbered 8, after V lost 8 bases and J lost 6 bases. CDR3: CASGWDRAGEQYF. The DNA of the CDR3 is TGTGCCAGCGGATGGGACAGGGCGGGCGAGCAGTACTTC.

Here the CDR3 reads CATSSGLEATQYF. CDR3 sequence (DNA): TGTGCCACCAGCTCCGGGCTAGAGGCGACCCAGTACTTC. The V gene is TRBV15, the J gene TRBJ2-5; D remains ambiguous. The length of the CDR3 is 13 residues. Germline loops: CDR1 LNHNV, CDR2 YYDKDF (reference sequence). Deletions cut 5 bases from V and 7 bases from J, with 14 bases between.

V and J are TRBV5-4 and TRBJ2-4; weak D call: TRBD1 (6 bases). This CDR3 region has 19 residues. Germline CDR1 SGHNT, CDR2 YYREEE (reference sequence). V lost 4 bases and J lost 0, with 23 bases in between. The CDR3 here is CASSDSQGPELKAKNIQYF. The CDR3 DNA reads TGTGCCAGCAGCGACTCACAGGGTCCCGAACTTAAAGCCAAAAACATTCAGTACTTC.

V usage is TRBV7-2 and J usage is TRBJ1-1; D not certain. Between the trimmed V and J ends, which lost 1 base and 6 bases, there was a span of 9 bases. This CDR3 is 13 amino acids long. CDR1 is SGHTA, CDR2 FQGNSA, per germline. The CDR3 spells CASSLDGVSEAFF. CDR3 nucleotides: TGTGCCAGCAGCTTAGATGGGGTCTCTGAAGCTTTCTTT.

The chain carries TRBV21-1 and TRBJ2-1; the D call TRBD2 from the table was never checked on the DNA. TRBV21-1 is a pseudogene locus. This CDR3 is 14 amino acids long. Here the CDR3 reads CASAGSWWANEQFF. CDR3 in DNA: TGTGCCAGCGCTGGGAGTTGGTGGGCCAATGAGCAGTTCTTC.

The rearrangement links TRBV7-2 to TRBJ2-3, with 12 bases that match TRBD2. This CDR3 has 15 amino acids. V was pared by 4 bases and J by 5 bases, with 4 bases of the junction left unmatched. The germline V gene encodes CDR1 SGHTA and CDR2 FQGNSA. CDR3 residues: CASSSPGLAGDTQYF. CDR3 nucleotides: TGTGCCAGCAGCTCACCGGGACTAGCGGGAGATACGCAGTATTTT.

In its sample, this clone was seen once. V is TRBV28 and J is TRBJ2-4; D is possibly TRBD1 (6 bases). V lost 3 bases, J lost 7 bases, and 13 bases lay in between. The CDR3 covers 14 residues. In germline, CDR1 is MDHEN, CDR2 SYDVKM. CDR3 in DNA: TGTGCCAGCAGTTTGGGGACACTTGGGAACATTCAGTACTTC. It specifies CASSLGTLGNIQYF.